Described below is a single T cell receptor beta chain sequence and its context. This CDR3 has 16 amino acids. Trimming pared 5 bases from V and 3 bases from J, leaving 17 bases between. Looked up from germline, CDR1 is MDHEN and CDR2 is SYDVKM. Per the original data handling: For nucleated cells, counts were estimated from reference gene primer amplification. Some clones are missing from TCRdb's copy, which holds only in-frame ones; the method was immunoSEQ multiplex PCR. That table furnishes V, J and clone size, whereas the DNA furnished D and trimming. The sample shows fewer than 350,000 clones, 75% to 90% of them seen only once. The sample belongs to a study of blood T cell repertoires in COVID-19. Study information: Both acute and convalescent COVID-19 samples were obtained from the United States, Italy and Spain. Nucleic acid was either cDNA or gDNA, and it came from T cells, B-cell-depleted T cells, or PBMCs.

Sequences were obtained from peripheral blood. The source is a woman aged 25 to 45 who had recovered from COVID-19. The V gene is TRBV28, the J gene TRBJ2-1, with D maybe TRBD1 (6 bases). CDR3 coding DNA: TGTGCCAGCAGTCTGCAATTAGGGGGAATCTACAATGAGCAGTTCTTC. It yields the protein CASSLQLGGIYNEQFF.